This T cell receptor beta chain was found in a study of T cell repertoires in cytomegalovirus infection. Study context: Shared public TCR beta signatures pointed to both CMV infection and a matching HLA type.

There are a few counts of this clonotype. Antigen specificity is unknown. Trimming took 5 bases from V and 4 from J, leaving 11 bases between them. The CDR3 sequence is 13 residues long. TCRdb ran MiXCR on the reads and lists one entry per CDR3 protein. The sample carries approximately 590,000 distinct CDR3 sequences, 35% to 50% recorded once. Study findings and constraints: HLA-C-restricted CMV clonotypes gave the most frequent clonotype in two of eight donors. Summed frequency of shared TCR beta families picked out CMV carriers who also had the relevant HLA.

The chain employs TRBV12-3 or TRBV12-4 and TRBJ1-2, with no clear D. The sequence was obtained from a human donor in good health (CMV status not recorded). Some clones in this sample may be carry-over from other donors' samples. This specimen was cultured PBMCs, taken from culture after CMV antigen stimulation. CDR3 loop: CASSDPGPYGYTF. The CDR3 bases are TGTGCCAGCAGTGACCCGGGTCCCTATGGCTACACCTTC.